The 20 T cell receptor beta chains in this list originate from one sample, sequenced in a study of identical twins. TCRdb reprocessed the 5' RACE reads via MiXCR and lists one record per CDR3 protein. The sample has a few hundred thousand distinct CDR3 sequences, 20% to 30% seen once. The same sample was also used in a study of T cells expressing NK-cell markers.

Sequenced material: CD4+ T cells sorted from blood. All receptors derive from a woman under 30 in good health.

The rearrangement joins TRBV9 to TRBJ2-1; 13 bases are shared with TRBD2. Looked up from germline, CDR1 is SGDLS and CDR2 is YYNGEE. The V segment lost 4 bases and the J segment 8 bases; nucleotides outside the gene matches: 12. The CDR3 is made up of 17 amino acids. CDR3 amino acids: CASSTRPRTSGSHEQFF. Written as DNA, the CDR3 is TGTGCCAGCAGCACCCGACCCAGGACTAGCGGGAGCCATGAGCAGTTCTTC.

The table lists this clonotype with a few counts. The chain joins TRBV3-1 to TRBJ1-1; TRBD1 is a possible D gene (5 bases). The germline gives CDR1 LGHDT, CDR2 YNNKEL (reference sequence). V was cut by 0 bases and J by 6 bases, with 8 bases left in between. This CDR3 spans 13 amino acids. The CDR3 coding sequence is TGTGCCAGCAGCCAAGAACTCAGGGCTGAAGCTTTCTTT. It codes for CASSQELRAEAFF.

The chain employs TRBV3-1 and TRBJ2-1, with 7 bases lining up with TRBD2. V lost 1 base, J lost 9 bases, and 9 bases stayed unmatched. Looked up from germline, CDR1 is LGHDT and CDR2 is YNNKEL (reference sequence). The CDR3 is 15 residues long. The chain's CDR3 is CASSQVGLDEGEQFF. The CDR3, as DNA: TGTGCCAGCAGCCAAGTAGGACTAGACGAAGGTGAGCAGTTCTTC.

This clonotype was found a few times. CDR3 bases: TGCGCCAGCAGCTTGGATGAGGGAAAAGCCCGGCCTCCAGAAGCTTTCTTT. Its protein product is CASSLDEGKARPPEAFF. The chain is built from TRBV5-1 and TRBJ1-1; D unresolved. V gave up 0 bases and J gave up 8 bases, with 23 bases separating them. This CDR3 is 17 amino acids long. Germline V CDR1 and CDR2: SGHRS, YFSETQ.

This chain joins TRBV12-3 or TRBV12-4 and TRBJ1-4, with 10 bases aligning to TRBD1. CDR3 length: 14 amino acids. Germline trimming cut 6 bases from V and 6 bases from J; bases unmatched to any gene: 4. The CDR3 DNA follows: TGTGCCAGCAGACAGACAGGGGGCGATGAAAAACTGTTTTTT. This gives the protein CASRQTGGDEKLFF.

The chain recombines TRBV7-9 with TRBJ1-2; D gene uncertain. CDR3 length equals 16 residues. Trimming took off 2 bases at V and 4 bases at J, with 17 bases between the two ends. Germline V lookup: CDR1 SEHNR, CDR2 FQNEAQ (reference sequence). The CDR3 DNA follows: TGTGCCAGCAGCTTATCCGTGATTCCACGGGGCTATGGCTACACCTTC. This gives the protein CASSLSVIPRGYGYTF.

The CDR3 sequence: CASSFVGDDTGELFF. In nucleotides, the CDR3 is TGCGCCAGCAGCTTTGTGGGAGACGACACCGGGGAGCTGTTTTTT. The chain carries TRBV5-1 and TRBJ2-2, with a possible D match to TRBD2 (5 bases). V lost 2 bases, J lost 3 bases, and 11 bases lay in between. Germline CDR1 and CDR2: SGHRS and YFSETQ. This CDR3 has 15 amino acids.

This clonotype was counted ten times or more. The chain links TRBV4-3 to TRBJ2-2, with D maybe TRBD1 (6 bases). V lost 3 bases and J lost 4, with 9 bases in between. The CDR3 extends over 14 amino acids. The germline V gene encodes CDR1 LGHNA and CDR2 YSLEER. CDR3 loop: CASSQEQGTGELFF. CDR3 nucleotide sequence: TGCGCCAGCAGCCAGGAACAGGGCACCGGGGAGCTGTTTTTT.

Here the CDR3 reads CASSKVPSWGAGENEQYF. The CDR3 DNA reads TGTGCCAGCAGCAAAGTACCCTCCTGGGGAGCGGGAGAGAACGAGCAGTACTTC. This chain uses TRBV21-1 with TRBJ2-7; the D call TRBD2 from the table was never checked on the DNA. TRBV21-1 is a pseudogene locus. The CDR3 sequence is 18 residues long.

This clonotype was observed a few times. This chain joins TRBV20-1 and TRBJ1-1; D remains ambiguous. Per germline, CDR1 DFQATT and CDR2 SNEGSKA (reference sequence). The CDR3 is 13 amino acids. The V end lost 5 bases, the J end lost 1 base, and 11 bases lay between the germline ends. The DNA of the CDR3 is TGCAGTGCTCTTCCCGGAGGGAACACTGAAGCTTTCTTT. Its protein product is CSALPGGNTEAFF.

This rearrangement joins TRBV7-2 to TRBJ1-5; D call uncertain. The germline V gene encodes CDR1 SGHTA and CDR2 FQGNSA. This CDR3 has 14 residues. V was clipped by 0 bases and J by 9 bases, with 12 bases between them. CDR3 DNA sequence: TGTGCCAGCAGCTTAGCGGTGGGTCCCCTGCCCCAGCATTTT. This translates into CASSLAVGPLPQHF.

DNA for the CDR3: TGCAGTGCTAGAGTTCCTAGCGGCTACAATGAGCAGTTCTTC. Encoded protein: CSARVPSGYNEQFF. V is TRBV20-1 and J is TRBJ2-1; TRBD2 agrees at 7 bases. The CDR3 is 14 residues long. Germline CDR1 and CDR2: DFQATT and SNEGSKA (reference sequence). Unmatched junction bases numbered 3, after V lost 1 base and J lost 3 bases.

A few counts support this clonotype. The chain employs TRBV10-1 and TRBJ2-7; 15 bases are a match to TRBD2. Germline CDR1 is WNHNN and CDR2 is SYGVQD (reference sequence). The J segment lost 12 bases and the V segment lost 10 bases, leaving 19 bases of the junction unmatched. The CDR3 is made up of 16 amino acids. For the CDR3, the DNA is TGCGCCACACCCGGACTAGCGGGAGGGTCTCTTTCTCGTTCGTACTTC. It codes for CATPGLAGGSLSRSYF.

CDR3 residues: CASSLGGLLEETQYF. The CDR3 nucleotides are TGTGCCAGCAGCTTGGGAGGACTGTTAGAAGAGACCCAGTACTTC. The chain is built from TRBV7-9 and TRBJ2-5; D perhaps matches TRBD2 (6 bases). The V gene's germline CDR1 is SEHNR and CDR2 FQNEAQ (reference sequence). Deletions cut 3 bases from V and 3 bases from J, with 14 bases between. There are 15 residues in the CDR3.

This clonotype was seen more than once but under ten times. The gene calls are TRBV7-8 and TRBJ2-7; no reliable D call. Germline V gives CDR1 SGHVS, CDR2 FQNEAQ. Trimming left V 5 bases short and J 3 bases short, with 20 bases between. CDR3 length equals 16 residues. The CDR3 region is CASSLGPTQASYEQYF. In nucleotides, the CDR3 is TGTGCCAGCAGCCTAGGCCCCACCCAGGCCAGCTACGAGCAGTACTTC.

The chain has TRBV2 and TRBJ1-1; D might be TRBD1 (5 bases). Germline values: CDR1 SNHLY, CDR2 FYNNEI. The CDR3 totals 12 residues. The ends were cut back, 5 bases at V and 7 bases at J, with 11 bases in the middle. The CDR3 protein is CASSWDGYEAFF. CDR3 nucleotide sequence: TGTGCCAGCAGTTGGGACGGATATGAAGCTTTCTTT.

This clonotype was seen more than once but under ten times. The gene calls are TRBV5-4 and TRBJ1-1; D is possibly TRBD1 (5 bases). CDR1 and CDR2 from the germline V gene are SGHNT and YYREEE (reference sequence). Trimming shortened V by 4 bases and J by 5 bases, and 15 bases separated the two germline ends. The CDR3 is made up of 14 amino acids. CDR3 DNA: TGTGCCAGCAGCCGGGACTTACCGGGGACTGAAGCTTTCTTT. Protein sequence: CASSRDLPGTEAFF. Full variable domain (remainder filled in from reference TRBV5-4 and TRBJ1-1): ETGVTQSPTHLIKTRGQQVTLRCSSQSGHNTVSWYQQALGQGPQFIFQYYREEENGRGNFPPRFSGLQFPNYSSELNVNALELDDSALYLCASSRDLPGTEAFFGQGTRLTVV.

V usage is TRBV7-8 and J usage is TRBJ2-1; the D gene is possibly TRBD2 (6 bases). The V gene lost 2 bases and the J gene lost 3 bases, with 17 bases spanning the gap. Germline CDR1 is SGHVS and CDR2 is FQNEAQ. CDR3 length: 17 residues. The CDR3, as DNA: TGTGCCAGCAGCTTACTACGGGGACTTTCCAGCTACAATGAGCAGTTCTTC. The encoded protein is CASSLLRGLSSYNEQFF.

In this sample, this clonotype turned up many times. The gene calls are TRBV7-8 and TRBJ2-7, with D tentatively TRBD1 or TRBD2 (6 bases each). Germline-derived CDR1 and CDR2 are SGHVS and FQNEAQ. V dropped 4 bases and J dropped 2 bases, with 18 bases sitting between them. This CDR3 is 16 amino acids long. The CDR3: CASSSIYGGDAYEQYF. The DNA of the CDR3 is TGTGCCAGCAGCTCCATCTACGGGGGCGACGCCTACGAGCAGTACTTC.

The chain combines TRBV5-1 with TRBJ2-7, with D tentatively TRBD1 (5 bases). Trimming took off 4 bases at V and 3 bases at J, with 17 bases between the two ends. Germline CDR1 is SGHRS and CDR2 is YFSETQ. The CDR3 totals 15 residues. The CDR3 is CASSGNPDKNYEQYF. CDR3 DNA: TGCGCCAGCAGCGGAAATCCGGACAAGAACTACGAGCAGTACTTC.